The clone carrying this TCR beta chain has just a few counts. Its antigen remains unidentified. This entry is derived from a study of response to subunit inactivated influenza vaccine. TCRdb re-called the RT-PCR reads with MiXCR, one entry per CDR3 protein. There are some 640,000 distinct CDR3 sequences in the sample; approximately 15% occur only once, and less than 7% lies in the top ten. CDR1 is DFQATT, CDR2 SNEGSKA, per germline (reference sequence). The CDR3 is made up of 16 amino acids. Trimming removed 1 base at V and 0 bases at J, with 16 bases between. The study, taken as a whole, reports: Authors suggested each seasonal flu vaccination may recruit only limited numbers of new T cells.

The sample here was PBMCs from blood, taken 14 to 15 days before vaccination. The source is a man aged 50 or older who received an inactivated influenza vaccine. J is TRBJ2-7 and V is TRBV20-1, with D possibly matching TRBD2 (6 bases). This CDR3 reads CSARALGGASSYEQYF. CDR3 nucleotides: TGCAGTGCTAGAGCCCTTGGCGGGGCAAGCTCCTACGAGCAGTACTTC.